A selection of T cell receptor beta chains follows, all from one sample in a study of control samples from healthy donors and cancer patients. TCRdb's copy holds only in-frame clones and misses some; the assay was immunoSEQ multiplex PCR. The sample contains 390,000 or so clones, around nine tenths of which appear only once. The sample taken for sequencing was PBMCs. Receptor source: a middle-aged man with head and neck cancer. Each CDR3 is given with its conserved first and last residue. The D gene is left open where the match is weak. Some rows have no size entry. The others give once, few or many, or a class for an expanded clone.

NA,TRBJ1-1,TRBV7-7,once,CASSLDENTEAFF,TGTGCTAGCAGCCTGGACGAGAACACTGAAGCTTTCTTT
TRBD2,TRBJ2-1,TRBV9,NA,CASSPIVTGGEQFF,TGTGCCAGCAGCCCCATCGTAACGGGGGGGGAGCAGTTCTTC
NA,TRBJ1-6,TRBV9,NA,CASSVLDTNSPLHF,TGTGCCAGCAGCGTATTGGACACGAATTCACCCCTCCACTTT
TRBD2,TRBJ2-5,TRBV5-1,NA,CASSLSSGRAYLATQYF,TGCGCCAGCAGCTTATCCAGCGGGAGGGCCTATTTGGCGACCCAGTACTTC
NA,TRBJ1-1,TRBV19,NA,CASSYRGENTEAFF,TGTGCCAGTAGTTATCGAGGGGAGAACACTGAAGCTTTCTTT
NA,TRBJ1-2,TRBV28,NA,CASTLGGGADYGYTF,TGTGCCAGCACCCTCGGCGGGGGAGCGGACTATGGCTACACCTTC
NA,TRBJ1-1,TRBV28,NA,CASSSPRYTEAFF,TGTGCCAGCAGTTCACCTCGGTATACTGAAGCTTTCTTT
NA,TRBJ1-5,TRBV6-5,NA,CASSYGSSRNQPQHF,TGTGCCAGCAGTTACGGGAGTTCTCGCAATCAGCCCCAGCATTTT
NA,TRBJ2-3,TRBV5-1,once,CASSLSAEGTDTQYF,TGCGCCAGCAGCTTGAGCGCGGAGGGGACAGATACGCAGTATTTT
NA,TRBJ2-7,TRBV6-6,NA,CASSGTLSPYEQYF,TGTGCCAGCAGTGGGACACTGAGTCCCTACGAGCAGTACTTC
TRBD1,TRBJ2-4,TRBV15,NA,CATSRGDRAEAKNIQYF,TGTGCCACCAGCAGGGGGGACAGGGCCGAAGCCAAAAACATTCAGTACTTC
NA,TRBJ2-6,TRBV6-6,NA,CASSPQTTGEASGANVLTF,TGTGCCAGCAGTCCTCAGACAACAGGGGAGGCCTCTGGGGCCAACGTCCTGACTTTC
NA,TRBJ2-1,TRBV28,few,CASSFGDIVGGVQFF,TGTGCCAGCAGTTTTGGGGATATAGTAGGAGGAGTGCAGTTCTTC
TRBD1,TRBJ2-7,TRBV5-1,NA,CASSLGQATTYEQYF,TGCGCCAGCAGCCTGGGACAGGCGACCACCTACGAGCAGTACTTC
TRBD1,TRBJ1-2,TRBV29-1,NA,CSVDPGSRDREPNYGYTF,TGCAGCGTTGATCCCGGCTCTAGAGACAGGGAACCTAACTATGGCTACACCTTC
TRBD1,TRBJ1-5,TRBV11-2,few,CASSPDRAGNQPQHF,TGTGCCAGCAGCCCAGACAGGGCTGGAAATCAGCCCCAGCATTTT
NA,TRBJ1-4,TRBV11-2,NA,CASSLDRYGGYRETNEKLFF,TGTGCCAGCAGCTTAGATCGTTATGGAGGGTATCGGGAAACTAATGAAAAACTGTTTTTT
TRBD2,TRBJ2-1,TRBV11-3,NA,CASSFRDYRNEQFF,TGTGCCAGCAGCTTCAGGGACTATCGTAATGAGCAGTTCTTC
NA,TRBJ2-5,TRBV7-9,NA,CASSPRDQETQYF,TGTGCCAGCAGCCCCCGGGATCAAGAGACCCAGTACTTC
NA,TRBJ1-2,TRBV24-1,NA,CATSPGTYYGYTF,TGTGCCACCAGCCCCGGGACATACTATGGCTACACCTTC
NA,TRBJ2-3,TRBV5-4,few,CASSLDAGQDTQYF,TGTGCCAGCAGCTTGGATGCGGGGCAAGATACGCAGTATTTT
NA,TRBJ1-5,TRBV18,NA,CASSPIDSNQPQHF,TGTGCCAGCTCACCGATCGACAGCAATCAGCCCCAGCATTTT
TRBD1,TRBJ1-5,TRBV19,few,CASSTSGTESRGNQPQHF,TGTGCCAGTAGTACTTCCGGGACAGAAAGTCGGGGCAATCAGCCCCAGCATTTT
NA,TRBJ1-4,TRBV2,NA,CASGDSRGKLFF,TGTGCCAGCGGGGATAGTAGGGGAAAACTGTTTTTT
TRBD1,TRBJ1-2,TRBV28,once,CASSLPTGTGDPYTF,TGTGCCAGCAGTTTACCCACCGGGACAGGGGATCCCTACACCTTC
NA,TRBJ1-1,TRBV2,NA,CASSGLNTEAFF,TGTGCCAGCAGTGGACTGAACACTGAAGCTTTCTTT
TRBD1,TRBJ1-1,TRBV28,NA,CASSPRTGWNTEAFF,TGTGCCAGCAGTCCCCGGACAGGATGGAACACTGAAGCTTTCTTT
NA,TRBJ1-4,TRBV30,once,CACSNEKLFF,TGTGCCTGTTCCAATGAAAAACTGTTTTTT